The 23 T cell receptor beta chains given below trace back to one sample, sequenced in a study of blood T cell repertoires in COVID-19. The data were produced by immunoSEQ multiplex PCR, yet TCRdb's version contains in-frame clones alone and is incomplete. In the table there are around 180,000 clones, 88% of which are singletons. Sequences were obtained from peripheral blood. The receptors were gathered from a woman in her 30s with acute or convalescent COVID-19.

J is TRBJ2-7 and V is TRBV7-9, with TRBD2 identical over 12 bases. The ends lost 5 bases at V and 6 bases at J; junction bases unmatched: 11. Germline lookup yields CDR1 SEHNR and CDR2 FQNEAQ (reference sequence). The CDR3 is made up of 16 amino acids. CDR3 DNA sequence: TGTGCCAGCAGCCCACTACCTAGCGGGAGGGCCGGCGAGCAGTACTTC. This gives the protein CASSPLPSGRAGEQYF.

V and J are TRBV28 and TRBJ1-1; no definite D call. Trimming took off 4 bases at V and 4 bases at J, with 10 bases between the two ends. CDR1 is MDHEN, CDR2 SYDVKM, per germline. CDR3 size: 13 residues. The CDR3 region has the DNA TGTGCCAGCAGTTCGGCCAGCGGCACTGAAGCTTTCTTT. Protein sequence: CASSSASGTEAFF.

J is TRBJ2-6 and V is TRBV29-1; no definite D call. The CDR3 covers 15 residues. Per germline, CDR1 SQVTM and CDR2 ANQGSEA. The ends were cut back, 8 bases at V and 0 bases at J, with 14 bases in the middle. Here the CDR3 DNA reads TGCAGCCCTGGCCCCATGTTCTCTGGGGCCAACGTCCTGACTTTC. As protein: CSPGPMFSGANVLTF.

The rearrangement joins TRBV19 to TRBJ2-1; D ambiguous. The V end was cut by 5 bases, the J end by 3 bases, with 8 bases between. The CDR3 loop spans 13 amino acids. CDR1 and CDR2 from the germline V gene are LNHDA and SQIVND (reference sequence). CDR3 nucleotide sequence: TGTGCCAGTAGTGCCTCTAACTACAATGAGCAGTTCTTC. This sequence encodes CASSASNYNEQFF.

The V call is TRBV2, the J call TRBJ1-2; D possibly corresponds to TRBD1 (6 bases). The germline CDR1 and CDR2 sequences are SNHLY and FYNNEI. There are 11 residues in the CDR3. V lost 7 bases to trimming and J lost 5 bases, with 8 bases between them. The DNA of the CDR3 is TGTGCCAGCAATACAGGGTATGGCTACACCTTC. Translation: CASNTGYGYTF.

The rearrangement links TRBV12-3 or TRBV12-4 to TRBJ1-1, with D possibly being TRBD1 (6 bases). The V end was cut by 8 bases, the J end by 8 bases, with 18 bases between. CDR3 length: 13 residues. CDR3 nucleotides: TGTGCCAGCGGGGGCGGTTGGGGGTTGGAAGCTTTCTTT. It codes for CASGGGWGLEAFF.

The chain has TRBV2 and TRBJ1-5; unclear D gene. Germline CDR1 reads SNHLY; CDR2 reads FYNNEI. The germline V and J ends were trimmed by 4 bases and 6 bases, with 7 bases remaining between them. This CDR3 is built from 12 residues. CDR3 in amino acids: CASSGSVQPQHF. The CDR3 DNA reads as TGTGCCAGCAGTGGGTCGGTTCAGCCCCAGCATTTT.

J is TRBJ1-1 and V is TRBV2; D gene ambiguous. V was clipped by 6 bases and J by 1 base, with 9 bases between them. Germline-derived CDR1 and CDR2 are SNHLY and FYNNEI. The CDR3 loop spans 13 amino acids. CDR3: CASRQEQNTEAFF. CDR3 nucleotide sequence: TGTGCCAGCAGGCAGGAACAGAACACTGAAGCTTTCTTT.

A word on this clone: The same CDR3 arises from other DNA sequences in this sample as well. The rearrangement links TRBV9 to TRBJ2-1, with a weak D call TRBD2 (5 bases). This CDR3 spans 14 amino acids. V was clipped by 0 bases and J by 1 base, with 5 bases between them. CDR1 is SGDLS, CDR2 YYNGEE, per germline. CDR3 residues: CASSVAGSYNEQFF. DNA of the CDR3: TGTGCCAGCAGCGTAGCGGGGTCCTACAATGAGCAGTTCTTC.

This chain's CDR3 is CASRFTGLNTEAFF. CDR3 nucleotide sequence: TGTGCCAGCAGATTTACAGGTTTGAACACTGAAGCTTTCTTT. The genes are TRBV6-6 and TRBJ1-1; perhaps TRBD1 as D (5 bases). This CDR3 spans 14 amino acids. Germline V gene sequence: CDR1 MNHNY, CDR2 SVGAGI (reference sequence). V gave up 6 bases and J gave up 0 bases, with 11 bases separating them.

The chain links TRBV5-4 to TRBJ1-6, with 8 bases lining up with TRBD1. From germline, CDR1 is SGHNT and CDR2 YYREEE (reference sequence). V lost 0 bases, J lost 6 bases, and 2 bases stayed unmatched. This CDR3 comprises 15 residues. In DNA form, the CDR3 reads TGTGCCAGCAGCTTGGCAGGGGGCGTTAATTCACCCCTCCACTTT. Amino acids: CASSLAGGVNSPLHF.

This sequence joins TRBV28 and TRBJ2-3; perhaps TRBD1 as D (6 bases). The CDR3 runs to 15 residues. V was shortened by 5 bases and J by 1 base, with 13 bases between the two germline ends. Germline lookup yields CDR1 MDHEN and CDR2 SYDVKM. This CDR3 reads CASSRLGAGTDTQYF. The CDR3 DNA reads TGTGCCAGCAGTCGATTGGGGGCCGGCACAGATACGCAGTATTTT.

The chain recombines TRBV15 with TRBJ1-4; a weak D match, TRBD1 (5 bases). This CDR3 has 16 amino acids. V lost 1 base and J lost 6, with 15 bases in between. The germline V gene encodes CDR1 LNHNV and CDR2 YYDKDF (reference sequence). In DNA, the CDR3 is TGTGCCACCAGCAGAGCGTTCAGGACAAGGGATGAAAAACTGTTTTTT. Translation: CATSRAFRTRDEKLFF.

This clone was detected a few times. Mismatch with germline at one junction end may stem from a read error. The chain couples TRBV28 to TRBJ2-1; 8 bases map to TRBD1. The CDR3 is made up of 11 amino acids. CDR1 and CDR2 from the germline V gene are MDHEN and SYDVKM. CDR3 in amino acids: CASTTGGLRIF. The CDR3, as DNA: TGTGCCAGCACCACAGGGGGGCTGAGGATCTTC.

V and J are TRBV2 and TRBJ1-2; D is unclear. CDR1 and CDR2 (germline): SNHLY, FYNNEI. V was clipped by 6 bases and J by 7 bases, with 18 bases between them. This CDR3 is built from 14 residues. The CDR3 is CASRVQERRPGYTF. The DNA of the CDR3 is TGTGCCAGCAGGGTCCAGGAACGTCGTCCTGGCTACACCTTC.

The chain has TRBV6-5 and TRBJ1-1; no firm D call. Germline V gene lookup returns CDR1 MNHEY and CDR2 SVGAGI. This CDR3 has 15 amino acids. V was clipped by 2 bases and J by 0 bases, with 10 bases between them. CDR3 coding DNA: TGTGCCAGCAGTTACATCGCGCGGATGAACACTGAAGCTTTCTTT. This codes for CASSYIARMNTEAFF.

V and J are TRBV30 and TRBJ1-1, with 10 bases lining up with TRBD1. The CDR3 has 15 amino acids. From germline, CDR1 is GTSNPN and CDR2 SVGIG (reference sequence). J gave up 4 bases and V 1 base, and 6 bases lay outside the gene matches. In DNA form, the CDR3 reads TGTGCCTGGAGTGCCGGACAGGGGGTGCGCACTGAAGCTTTCTTT. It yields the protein CAWSAGQGVRTEAFF.

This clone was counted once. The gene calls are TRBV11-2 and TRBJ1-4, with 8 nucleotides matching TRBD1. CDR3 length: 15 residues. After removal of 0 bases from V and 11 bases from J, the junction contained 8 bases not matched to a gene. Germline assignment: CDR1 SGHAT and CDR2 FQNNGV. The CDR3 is CASSLEWQGARKLFF. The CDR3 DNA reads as TGTGCCAGCAGCTTAGAGTGGCAGGGGGCTCGGAAACTGTTTTTT.

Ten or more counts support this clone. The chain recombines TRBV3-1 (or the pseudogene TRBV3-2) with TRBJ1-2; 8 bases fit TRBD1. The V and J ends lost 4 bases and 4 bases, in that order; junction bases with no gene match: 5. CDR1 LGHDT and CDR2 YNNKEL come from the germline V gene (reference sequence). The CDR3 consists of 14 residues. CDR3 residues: CASSPRQGSYGYTF. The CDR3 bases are TGTGCCAGCAGCCCTAGACAGGGGAGCTATGGCTACACCTTC.

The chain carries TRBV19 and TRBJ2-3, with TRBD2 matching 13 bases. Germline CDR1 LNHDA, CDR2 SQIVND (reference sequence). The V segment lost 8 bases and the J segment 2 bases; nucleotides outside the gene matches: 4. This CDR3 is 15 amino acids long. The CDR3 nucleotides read TGTGCCAGTTCCGGACTAGCGGGAGACACAGATACGCAGTATTTT. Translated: CASSGLAGDTDTQYF.

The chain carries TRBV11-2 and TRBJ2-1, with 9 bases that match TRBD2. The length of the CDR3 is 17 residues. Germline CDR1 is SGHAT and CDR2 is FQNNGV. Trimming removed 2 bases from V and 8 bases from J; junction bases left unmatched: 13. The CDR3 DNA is TGTGCCAGCAGCTTACTAATGGGGGCGGGAGGGCCCTATGAGCAGTTCTTC. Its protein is CASSLLMGAGGPYEQFF.

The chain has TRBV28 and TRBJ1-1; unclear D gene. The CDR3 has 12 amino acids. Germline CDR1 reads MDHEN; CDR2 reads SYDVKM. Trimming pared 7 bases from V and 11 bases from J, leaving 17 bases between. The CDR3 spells CASTPRPGSAFF. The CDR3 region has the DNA TGTGCCAGCACCCCCCGACCGGGGTCGGCTTTCTTT.

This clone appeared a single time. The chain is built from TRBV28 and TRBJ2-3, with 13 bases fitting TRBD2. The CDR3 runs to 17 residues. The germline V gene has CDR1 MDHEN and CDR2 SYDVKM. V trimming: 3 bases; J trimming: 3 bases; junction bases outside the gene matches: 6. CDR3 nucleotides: TGTGCCAGCAGTTTGGGACTAGCGGGGCCCGGGACAGATACGCAGTATTTT. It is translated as CASSLGLAGPGTDTQYF.